The clone carrying this T cell receptor (beta chain) occurred once. This entry comes from a study of tumor-infiltrating lymphocytes in oesophageal squamous cell carcinoma. There are 14 residues in the CDR3. V shed 1 base and J shed 7 bases, with 11 bases lying between them. The germline gives CDR1 SGHTA, CDR2 FQGNSA. One entry per CDR3 protein, called by TCRdb with MiXCR from the PCR reads. This sample has under 12,000 distinct CDR3 sequences, with roughly half found just once. The clonotype comes from a female donor with esophageal squamous cell carcinoma. Source material: esophageal tumor tissue. This chain connects TRBV7-2 to TRBJ2-1; no firm D call. The CDR3 nucleotides read TGTGCCAGCAGCTTAGTGTGGCTCTATAATGAGCAGTTCTTC. Amino acids: CASSLVWLYNEQFF.